The clone carrying this T cell receptor beta chain was seen a few times. The antigen is not known. Sequencing was performed with immunoSEQ multiplex PCR; in TCRdb, only in-frame clones are kept and a portion is missing. The sample has roughly 70,000 clones; 80% are singletons. Germline V gene sequence: CDR1 KGHSH, CDR2 LQKENI. The CDR3 runs to 16 residues. V lost 6 bases and J lost 3; bases outside the gene matches: 10. The sample belongs to a study of T cell responses to AZD1222 COVID-19 vaccine. Study observations and caveats: Clonal diversity was possibly underestimated; the donors were predominantly white British and more often female.

The chain has TRBV18 and TRBJ1-1; 10 positions agree with TRBD1. The sequence derives from an adult who received the AZD1222 COVID-19 vaccine. The specimen was peripheral blood, collected 28 days after the second AZD1222 dose. This CDR3 is CASSTTGTGDYTEAFF. DNA of the CDR3: TGTGCCAGCTCGACGACTGGGACAGGGGACTACACTGAAGCTTTCTTT.